The 2 T cell receptor beta chains presented below share a single source sample, sequenced in a study of blood T cell repertoires in COVID-19. TCRdb's copy holds only in-frame clones and misses some; the assay was immunoSEQ multiplex PCR. The data show some 170,000 clones, around four fifths seen once. Input material: peripheral blood. Receptor source: an elderly woman with active or convalescent COVID-19.

A word on this clone: Other nucleotide sequences in the sample specify the same CDR3. The chain recombines TRBV2 with TRBJ1-2; possibly TRBD1 for D (5 bases). V lost 2 bases and J lost 1, with 8 bases in between. CDR3 length: 14 amino acids. Germline V gives CDR1 SNHLY, CDR2 FYNNEI. The DNA of the CDR3 is TGTGCCAGCAGTGAACAGGGAGGTAACTATGGCTACACCTTC. Its translation: CASSEQGGNYGYTF.

CDR3 bases: TGTGCCAGCTCACCACCCACAGGCGACACTTCACCCCTCCACTTT. Encoded protein: CASSPPTGDTSPLHF. This chain connects TRBV18 to TRBJ1-6; possibly TRBD1 for D (5 bases). CDR3 length equals 15 residues. V lost 0 bases and J lost 9, with 12 bases in between. Per the germline V gene, CDR1 is KGHSH and CDR2 is LQKENI.